Included here is one T cell receptor (beta chain) sequence, with context. This record belongs to a study of blood T cell repertoires in COVID-19. Across the study: Samples taken during acute and convalescent COVID-19 were collected in the United States, Italy and Spain.

The CDR3 consists of 15 residues. V was cut by 3 bases and J by 3 bases, with 11 bases left in between. Germline V gene sequence: CDR1 MDHEN, CDR2 SYDVKM. As handled by the study authors: Amplified reference gene primers provided the basis for estimating nucleated cell counts. TCRdb's copy holds only in-frame clones and misses some; the assay was immunoSEQ multiplex PCR. That table is the source of V, J and clone size, and D and trimming were worked out from the DNA. The sample has hundreds of thousands of clones; roughly 85% are singletons. This receptor was obtained from a woman aged 40 to 50 who had recovered from COVID-19. Source material: PBMCs or T cells enriched from blood (not recorded which). J is TRBJ2-2 and V is TRBV28; weak D call: TRBD1 (7 bases). CDR3 DNA sequence: TGTGCCAGCAGTTTTGACAGGGAGGACACCGGGGAGCTGTTTTTT. Amino acids: CASSFDREDTGELFF.